This TCR beta chain was sequenced in a study of T cells after yellow fever vaccination. Synthesis of TCR cDNA relied on 5'RACE template switching, which attached a universal primer site and UMIs. MiXCR, applied by TCRdb to the 5' RACE reads, yields one record per CDR3 protein. This table holds around 350,000 distinct CDR3 sequences, roughly 11% found once. This clonotype was counted a few times. Its target is not known. Notes on the study in general: It was a weaker secondary response, yet one that peaked faster, at day 5 versus 15. CD4 and CD8 compartments shared a small share of clonotypes. Reappearance after the booster was observed for most primary-vaccination clones (about 96% CD4, around 90% CD8).

Specimen: PBMCs, collected on the day of the first yellow fever vaccination. The origin of this receptor is a man in his late teens or twenties who received the YFV17D yellow fever vaccine.

The CDR3 region has the DNA TGCGCCAGCAGCCAACGGGTATCGAACACCGGGGAGCTGTTTTTT. Its translation: CASSQRVSNTGELFF. J is TRBJ2-2 and V is TRBV4-1; D unclear. The CDR3 sequence is 15 residues long. Germline V gene sequence: CDR1 MGHRA, CDR2 YSYEKL. Trimming took off 2 bases at V and 0 bases at J, with 7 bases between the two ends.